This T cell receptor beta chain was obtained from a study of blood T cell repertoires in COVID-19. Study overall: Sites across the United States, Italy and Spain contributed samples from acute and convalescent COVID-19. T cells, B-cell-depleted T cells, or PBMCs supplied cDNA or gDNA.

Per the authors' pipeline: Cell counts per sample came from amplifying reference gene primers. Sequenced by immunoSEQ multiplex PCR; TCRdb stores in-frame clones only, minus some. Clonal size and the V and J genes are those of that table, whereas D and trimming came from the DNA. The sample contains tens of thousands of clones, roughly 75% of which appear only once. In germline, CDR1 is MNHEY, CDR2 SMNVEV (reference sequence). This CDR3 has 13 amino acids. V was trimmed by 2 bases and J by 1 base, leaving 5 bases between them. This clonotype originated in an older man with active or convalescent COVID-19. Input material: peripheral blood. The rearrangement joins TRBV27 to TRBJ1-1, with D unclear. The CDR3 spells CASSLAGNTEAFF. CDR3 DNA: TGTGCCAGCAGTTTAGCGGGGAACACTGAAGCTTTCTTT.